These 28 T cell receptor beta chains were all obtained from the same sample, sequenced in a study of T cell responses to AZD1222 COVID-19 vaccine. Measured with immunoSEQ multiplex PCR; TCRdb has only the in-frame clones, and not every one. The table lists some 150,000 clones, over 85% of them singletons. The source was peripheral blood, collected on day 0 of AZD1222 vaccination. Receptors were obtained from an adult in good health.

The chain couples TRBV19 to TRBJ1-2; TRBD1 matches at 7 bases. CDR3 length: 15 residues. CDR1 and CDR2 from the germline V gene are LNHDA and SQIVND (reference sequence). V lost 4 bases, J lost 4 bases, and 9 bases stayed unmatched. The CDR3 coding sequence is TGTGCCAGTAGTACCCAAACAGGGGTGGTCTATGGCTACACCTTC. Its protein is CASSTQTGVVYGYTF.

The chain uses TRBV24-1 and TRBJ2-3; maybe TRBD2 (7 bases). Germline V gene sequence: CDR1 KGHDR, CDR2 SFDVKD. The V gene lost 4 bases and the J gene lost 5 bases, with 18 bases spanning the gap. The CDR3 spans 16 residues. CDR3 bases: TGTGCCACCAGTGACCGTAGACGGGGGGCTGAAGATACGCAGTATTTT. Its protein product is CATSDRRRGAEDTQYF.

The chain couples TRBV4-3 to TRBJ2-7; D is uncertain. The CDR3 extends over 16 amino acids. The V gene's germline CDR1 is LGHNA and CDR2 YSLEER. V dropped 0 bases and J dropped 2 bases, with 14 bases sitting between them. The CDR3 DNA reads as TGCGCCAGCAGCCAAGAGTGGAAGCAGGCCCCCTACGAGCAGTACTTC. Translating gives CASSQEWKQAPYEQYF.

The chain joins TRBV9 to TRBJ1-2, with 7 bases fitting TRBD1. V shed 0 bases, J shed 0 bases, and the junction held 2 bases outside the gene matches. Germline CDR1 is SGDLS and CDR2 is YYNGEE. The CDR3 is 15 residues long. The CDR3 coding sequence is TGTGCCAGCAGCGTAGGGACAGGTTCTAACTATGGCTACACCTTC. It encodes CASSVGTGSNYGYTF.

This chain connects TRBV18 to TRBJ2-3; 12 nucleotides line up with TRBD2. V shed 4 bases, J shed 0 bases, and the junction held 5 bases outside the gene matches. Germline CDR1 reads KGHSH; CDR2 reads LQKENI. There are 17 residues in the CDR3. The CDR3: CASSHRTSGTSTDTQYF. As DNA, the CDR3 is TGTGCCAGCTCACACCGGACTAGCGGGACTAGCACAGATACGCAGTATTTT.

V gene TRBV3-1 (or the pseudogene TRBV3-2) combines with J gene TRBJ2-7; 10 bases agree with TRBD2. Germline CDR1 LGHDT, CDR2 YNNKEL (reference sequence). The CDR3 spans 16 residues. Losses at the gene ends were 4 bases for V and 7 bases for J; bases not matched to a gene: 13. As DNA, the CDR3 is TGTGCCAGCAGCCTGGGGGGTCTAGCGGGAGTGCAGGAGCAGTACTTC. Amino acids: CASSLGGLAGVQEQYF.

This chain connects TRBV28 to TRBJ1-2; D is unresolved. This CDR3 is 11 amino acids long. V was clipped by 6 bases and J by 4 bases, with 6 bases between them. Germline lookup yields CDR1 MDHEN and CDR2 SYDVKM. In nucleotides, the CDR3 is TGTGCCAGCAGCGACATCTATGGCTACACCTTC. It codes for CASSDIYGYTF.

The rearrangement uses TRBV5-1 and TRBJ1-1, with a possible D match to TRBD1 (5 bases). This CDR3 is 14 amino acids long. V lost 2 bases and J 4 bases, leaving 12 bases between the germline ends. Germline CDR1 SGHRS, CDR2 YFSETQ. The CDR3 protein is CASSFQGQGTEAFF. The CDR3 coding sequence is TGCGCCAGCAGCTTCCAAGGGCAGGGCACTGAAGCTTTCTTT.

This chain connects TRBV5-1 to TRBJ2-3, with a weak D call TRBD1 (6 bases). The CDR3 contains 16 residues. The V end was cut by 2 bases, the J end by 2 bases, with 15 bases between. CDR1 is SGHRS and CDR2 is YFSETQ in the germline V gene. The CDR3 region has the DNA TGCGCCAGCAGCTTAAATAGACAGGTTCCCACAGATACGCAGTATTTT. It encodes CASSLNRQVPTDTQYF.

This rearrangement joins TRBV19 to TRBJ2-3, with 7 nucleotides matching TRBD2. The CDR3 is made up of 14 amino acids. V was pared by 10 bases and J by 3 bases, with 10 bases of the junction left unmatched. CDR1 and CDR2 from the germline V gene are LNHDA and SQIVND (reference sequence). This CDR3 reads CATQRDGATDTQYF. CDR3 coding DNA: TGTGCCACCCAGCGGGATGGGGCGACAGATACGCAGTATTTT.

This clone was seen only once. The chain couples TRBV6-5 to TRBJ1-4; 7 bases map to TRBD1. This CDR3 contains 14 residues. CDR1 and CDR2 from the germline V gene are MNHEY and SVGAGI. J gave up 4 bases and V 6 bases, and 5 bases lay outside the gene matches. As DNA, the CDR3 is TGTGCCAGCAGCCGGGACAGAAATAATGAAAAACTGTTTTTT. Protein: CASSRDRNNEKLFF.

The rearrangement links TRBV29-1 to TRBJ1-2, with D maybe TRBD1 (5 bases). CDR1 is SQVTM, CDR2 ANQGSEA, per germline. CDR3 length equals 12 residues. The chain's CDR3 is CRVQGGNYGYTF. As DNA, the CDR3 is TGCAGAGTTCAGGGTGGTAACTATGGCTACACCTTC. Filled out from reference TRBV29-1 and TRBJ1-2, the complete variable domain reads SAVISQKPSRDICQRGTSLTIQCQVDSQVTMMFWYRQQPGQSLTLIATANQGSEATYESGFVIDKFPISRPNLTFSTLTVSNMSPEDSSIYLCRVQGGNYGYTFGSGTRLTVV.

This rearrangement joins TRBV28 to TRBJ1-5; D is uncertain. The CDR3 loop spans 15 amino acids. CDR1 and CDR2 (germline): MDHEN, SYDVKM. The ends were cut back, 5 bases at V and 0 bases at J, with 11 bases in the middle. The CDR3 protein is CASSDTKSSNQPQHF. The CDR3 DNA reads as TGTGCCAGCAGTGACACCAAGAGTAGCAATCAGCCCCAGCATTTT.

This clone has a handful of counts. The gene calls are TRBV14 and TRBJ1-2; TRBD1 might be the D (5 bases). The germline V gene encodes CDR1 SGHDN and CDR2 FVKESK. With 3 bases removed from V and 4 bases from J, the gap between germline ends came to 6 bases. This CDR3 has 12 amino acids. CDR3 sequence: CASSQGTYGYTF. The CDR3 DNA sequence: TGTGCCAGCAGCCAGGGGACCTATGGCTACACCTTC.

This rearrangement joins TRBV6-5 to TRBJ1-1, with D perhaps TRBD1 (5 bases). With 6 bases removed from V and 4 bases from J, the gap between germline ends came to 12 bases. CDR1 is MNHEY, CDR2 SVGAGI, per germline. The CDR3 runs 13 residues. The CDR3 DNA reads as TGTGCCAGCAGACCTTCAGGGTTCACTGAAGCTTTCTTT. Translation: CASRPSGFTEAFF.

This rearrangement joins TRBV9 to TRBJ2-3; 11 bases map to TRBD2. Looked up from germline, CDR1 is SGDLS and CDR2 is YYNGEE. Trimming removed 4 bases from V and 8 bases from J; junction bases left unmatched: 12. The CDR3 is 16 amino acids. CDR3 nucleotide sequence: TGTGCCAGCAGCCCCTTCGTAGCGGGAGGGGCTGGTACGCAGTATTTT. Its protein is CASSPFVAGGAGTQYF.

The gene calls are TRBV7-2 and TRBJ2-2; D perhaps matches TRBD1 (5 bases). Trimming cost V 1 base and J 6 bases, with 12 bases left between them. The germline V gene encodes CDR1 SGHTA and CDR2 FQGNSA. CDR3 length equals 15 residues. CDR3 amino acids: CASSLVAGKAGELFF. Here the CDR3 DNA reads TGTGCCAGCAGCTTAGTTGCAGGGAAGGCCGGGGAGCTGTTTTTT.

The J gene is TRBJ2-5, the V gene TRBV9; D ambiguous. Trimming pared 2 bases from V and 5 bases from J, leaving 10 bases between. The V gene's germline CDR1 is SGDLS and CDR2 YYNGEE. The CDR3 has 13 residues. The CDR3 nucleotides are TGTGCCAGCAGCGTTTCAGGTCTTGAGACCCAGTACTTC. It yields the protein CASSVSGLETQYF.

The chain couples TRBV29-1 to TRBJ1-3; D is possibly TRBD1 (6 bases). Trimming stripped 4 bases from V and 0 bases from J, with 19 bases between. The CDR3 spans 17 residues. Germline V CDR1 and CDR2: SQVTM, ANQGSEA. For the CDR3, the DNA is TGCAGCGTTGTCATTAGGGACACCCTTCGCTCTGGAAACACCATATATTTT. As protein: CSVVIRDTLRSGNTIYF.

J is TRBJ2-2 and V is TRBV5-4; 7 bases are a match to TRBD1. Trimming removed 4 bases from V and 3 bases from J; junction bases left unmatched: 6. From germline, CDR1 is SGHNT and CDR2 YYREEE (reference sequence). CDR3 length: 15 residues. The CDR3 DNA reads TGTGCCAGCAGCCGCAGGACAGGCGACACCGGGGAGCTGTTTTTT. Translated, it gives CASSRRTGDTGELFF. The whole variable domain, remainder taken from reference TRBV5-4 and TRBJ2-2, is ETGVTQSPTHLIKTRGQQVTLRCSSQSGHNTVSWYQQALGQGPQFIFQYYREEENGRGNFPPRFSGLQFPNYSSELNVNALELDDSALYLCASSRRTGDTGELFFGEGSRLTVL.

This sequence joins TRBV6-5 and TRBJ1-1, with D possibly matching TRBD1 (5 bases). The CDR3 extends over 14 amino acids. V was trimmed by 0 bases and J by 4 bases, leaving 9 bases between them. Germline CDR1 is MNHEY and CDR2 is SVGAGI. The CDR3 DNA sequence: TGTGCCAGCAGTTACTCGTACGGGGGCACTGAAGCTTTCTTT. Its translation is CASSYSYGGTEAFF.

The CDR3 loop is CASSLDSKGPQYF. CDR3 bases: TGCGCCAGCAGCTTAGATAGCAAGGGTCCGCAGTATTTT. V is TRBV5-1 and J is TRBJ2-3; no clear D gene. The length of the CDR3 is 13 residues. Germline V gene data show CDR1 as SGHRS and CDR2 as YFSETQ. The V end lost 2 bases, the J end lost 10 bases, and 14 bases lay between the germline ends.

This clone was recorded only once. The CDR3: CASSPVGRVESPNTEAFF. The CDR3 DNA sequence: TGCGCCAGCAGCCCAGTAGGGAGGGTAGAAAGCCCCAACACTGAAGCTTTCTTT. The J gene is TRBJ1-1, the V gene TRBV4-1, with unresolved D. This CDR3 comprises 18 residues. Trimming cost V 4 bases and J 2 bases, with 23 bases left between them. Germline values: CDR1 MGHRA, CDR2 YSYEKL.

The CDR3 nucleotides read TGTGCCAGCAGTTACACGGGGGGTGGGGCTTTCTTT. Protein sequence: CASSYTGGGAFF. This chain joins TRBV6-6 and TRBJ1-1, with D possibly matching TRBD1 (5 bases). Germline CDR1 and CDR2: MNHNY and SVGAGI (reference sequence). This CDR3 has 12 amino acids. Trimming cost V 2 bases and J 11 bases, with 12 bases left between them.

The chain links TRBV11-2 to TRBJ1-5; D gene uncertain. With 5 bases removed from V and 0 bases from J, the gap between germline ends came to 8 bases. Germline-derived CDR1 and CDR2 are SGHAT and FQNNGV. CDR3 length: 14 amino acids. CDR3 bases: TGTGCCAGCAGCCCGAGGCATAGCAATCAGCCCCAGCATTTT. It codes for CASSPRHSNQPQHF.

V is TRBV6-5 and J is TRBJ1-5; TRBD1 matches at 7 bases. V lost 2 bases and J lost 0; bases outside the gene matches: 4. The CDR3 runs 16 residues. The germline gives CDR1 MNHEY, CDR2 SVGAGI. The CDR3 loop is CASSYQRTGSNQPQHF. The CDR3 DNA sequence: TGTGCCAGCAGTTACCAACGGACAGGTAGCAATCAGCCCCAGCATTTT.

This sequence joins TRBV15 and TRBJ1-2, with a weak D call TRBD1 (6 bases). Germline V CDR1 and CDR2: LNHNV, YYDKDF (reference sequence). This CDR3 spans 16 amino acids. Trimming took 0 bases from V and 5 from J, leaving 16 bases between them. CDR3 loop: CATSRDLRQGSYGYTF. The CDR3 DNA is TGTGCCACCAGCAGAGATCTGAGGCAGGGGTCTTATGGCTACACCTTC.

The genes are TRBV4-1 and TRBJ2-6, with D hard to call. The CDR3 is 19 residues long. Germline-derived CDR1 and CDR2 are MGHRA and YSYEKL. Trimming left V 3 bases short and J 0 bases short, with 18 bases between. The CDR3 reads CASSQGGVGGNSGANVLTF. CDR3 sequence (DNA): TGCGCCAGCAGCCAGGGTGGGGTCGGTGGGAACTCTGGGGCCAACGTCCTGACTTTC.